Described below is a single T cell receptor (beta chain) sequence and its context. Authors' methods: Estimation of nucleated cell counts relied on the amplification of reference gene primers. Profiling relied on immunoSEQ multiplex PCR, and the TCRdb table lists in-frame clones only, not all of them. That table supplies the V and J calls and clone size; D and trimming were determined from the DNA. This sample carries approximately 350,000 clones, 75% to 90% of them seen once, and the ten largest clones take around 6%. Germline CDR1 is MNHNY and CDR2 is SVGAGI (reference sequence). There are 16 residues in the CDR3. V lost 4 bases to trimming and J lost 9 bases; unmatched junction nucleotides: 11. These data come from a study of blood T cell repertoires in COVID-19. The wider study: The samples span acute and convalescent COVID-19 from the United States, Italy and Spain.

The chain recombines TRBV6-6 with TRBJ2-1, with TRBD1 matching over 11 bases. The material sequenced was peripheral blood. The TCR originated in a woman in her fifties or sixties with COVID-19, enrolled during active disease. Here the CDR3 reads CASSSPGQGVVGEQFF. The CDR3, as DNA: TGTGCCAGCAGTTCGCCGGGACAGGGGGTAGTGGGTGAGCAGTTCTTC.